This entry lists 3 T cell receptor beta chains sequenced from one sample in a study of T cells in Graves' hyperthyroidism and ophthalmopathy. The TCR beta CDR3 regions underwent amplification using RNA transcripts as the source. A set of HTBI primers served as the primers for a first-round RT-PCR of the TCR CDR3. MiXCR was run by TCRdb on the multiplex PCR reads, yielding one entry per CDR3 protein. The sample lists about 610,000 distinct CDR3 sequences; roughly 14% were seen once. The specimen was blood. The source is a woman aged 40-49 years with Graves' ophthalmopathy.

J is TRBJ2-5 and V is TRBV13; tentative D call: TRBD2 (5 bases). Germline V CDR1 and CDR2: PRHDT, FYEKMQ (reference sequence). Trimming took off 5 bases at V and 2 bases at J, with 12 bases between the two ends. The CDR3 spans 14 residues. CDR3 DNA sequence: TGTGCCAGCAGCCCACTAGTCCAGCAAGAGACCCAGTACTTC. Encoded protein: CASSPLVQQETQYF.

This chain links TRBV15 with TRBJ1-1, with 9 positions matching TRBD1. The trim removed 0 bases at V and 0 bases at J, leaving 2 bases unmatched. The CDR3 is made up of 16 amino acids. Per the germline V gene, CDR1 is LNHNV and CDR2 is YYDKDF (reference sequence). The CDR3 protein is CATSRDRQGVNTEAFF. CDR3 bases: TGTGCCACCAGCAGAGACCGACAGGGGGTGAACACTGAAGCTTTCTTT.

The rearrangement joins TRBV10-2 to TRBJ2-7; 9 bases are a match to TRBD1. The CDR3 is 15 residues long. The V gene's germline CDR1 is WSHSY and CDR2 SAAADI. V was pared by 6 bases and J by 0 bases, with 6 bases of the junction left unmatched. CDR3 nucleotide sequence: TGCGCCAGCAGCGCCGACAGGGGGGGCTCCTACGAGCAGTACTTC. As protein: CASSADRGGSYEQYF.